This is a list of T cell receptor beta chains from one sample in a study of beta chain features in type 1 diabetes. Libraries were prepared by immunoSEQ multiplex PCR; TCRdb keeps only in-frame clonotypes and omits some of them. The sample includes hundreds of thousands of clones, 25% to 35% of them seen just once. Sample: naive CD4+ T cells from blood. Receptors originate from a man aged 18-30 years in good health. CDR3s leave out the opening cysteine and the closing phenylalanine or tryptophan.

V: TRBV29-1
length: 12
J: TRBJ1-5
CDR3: SVGSGQNNQPQH

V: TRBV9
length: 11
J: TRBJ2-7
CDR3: ASSGLGEYEQY

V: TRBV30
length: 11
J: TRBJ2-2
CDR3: ACQRLEDGELF

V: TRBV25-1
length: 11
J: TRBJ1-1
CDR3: ASSEPGNTEAF

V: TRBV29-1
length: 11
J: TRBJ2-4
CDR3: SVEDRSGNIQY

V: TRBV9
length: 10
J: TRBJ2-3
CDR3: ASSRPGDTQY

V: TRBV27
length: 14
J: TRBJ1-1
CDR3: ASSLSQGLVNTEAF

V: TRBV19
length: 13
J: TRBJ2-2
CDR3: ASRVQGADTGELF

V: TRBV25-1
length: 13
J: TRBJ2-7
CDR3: ASSDPLAGAYEQY

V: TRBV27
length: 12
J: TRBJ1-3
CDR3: ASSLYGGGNTIY

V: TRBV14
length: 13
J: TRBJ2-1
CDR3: ASSPGLAGNNEQF

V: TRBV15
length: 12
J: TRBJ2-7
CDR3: ATSNFPGDYEQY

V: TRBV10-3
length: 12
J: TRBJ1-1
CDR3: AISARTQNTEAF

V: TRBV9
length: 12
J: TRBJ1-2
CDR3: ASSPGGQAYGYT

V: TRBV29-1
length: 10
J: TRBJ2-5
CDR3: SVSWGAETQY

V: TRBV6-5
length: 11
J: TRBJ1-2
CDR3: ASSTKDRARPT

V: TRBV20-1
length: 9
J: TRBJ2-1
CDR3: SAGRNNEQF

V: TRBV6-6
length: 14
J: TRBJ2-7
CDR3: ASSLPGTSGIYEQY